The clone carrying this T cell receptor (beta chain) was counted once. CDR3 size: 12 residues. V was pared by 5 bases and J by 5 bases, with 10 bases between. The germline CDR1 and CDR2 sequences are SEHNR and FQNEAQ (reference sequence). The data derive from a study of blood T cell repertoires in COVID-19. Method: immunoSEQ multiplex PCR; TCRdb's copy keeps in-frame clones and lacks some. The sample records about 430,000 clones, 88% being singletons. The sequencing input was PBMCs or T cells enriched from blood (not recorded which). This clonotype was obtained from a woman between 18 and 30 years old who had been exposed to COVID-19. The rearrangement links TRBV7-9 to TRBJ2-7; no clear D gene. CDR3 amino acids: CASSSSNNEQYF. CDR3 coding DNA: TGTGCCAGCAGCAGCTCCAATAACGAGCAGTACTTC.